One sample yielded the 24 T cell receptor beta chains listed below, sequenced in a study of cytomegalovirus exposure and HLA in healthy donors (dated by TCRdb to about 2017). The receptor library was made with the immunoSEQ multiplex PCR assay. The multiplex PCR relied on a mix of 60 forward primers for TCR Vbeta segments and 13 reverse primers for TCR Jbeta segments. As stored in TCRdb, this immuneACCESS dataset retains in-frame rearrangements with V and J assigned. A fraction of the clones does not appear; measured against another copy, unresolved V genes explain less than half of the discrepancy, and the remainder lacks a known reason. The sample contains hundreds of thousands of clones, approximately 90% of them found a single time. 0.9% to 1.1% of the sample lies in the top ten. Input material: PBMCs. Receptor source: a woman aged 18-29 years in good health and CMV-seronegative.

The chain carries TRBV7-6 and TRBJ2-7; the match to TRBD2 covers 11 bases. V shed 3 bases and J 0 bases; nucleotides not matched to a gene: 10. Germline V lookup: CDR1 SGHVS, CDR2 FNYEAQ. This CDR3 has 18 amino acids. The CDR3: CASSLRLAGGRHSYEQYF. The DNA of the CDR3 is TGTGCCAGCAGCTTGAGGCTAGCGGGGGGCCGGCACTCCTACGAGCAGTACTTC.

This clone appeared a single time. The rearrangement links TRBV18 to TRBJ1-6, with 8 bases matching TRBD1. The CDR3 totals 17 residues. The V and J ends lost 0 bases and 5 bases, in that order; junction bases with no gene match: 6. Germline V CDR1 and CDR2: KGHSH, LQKENI. CDR3 region: CASSPPHLGQDNSPLHF. The CDR3 nucleotides read TGTGCCAGCTCACCACCACATTTGGGACAGGATAATTCACCCCTCCACTTT. Full variable domain (remainder filled in from reference TRBV18 and TRBJ1-6): NAGVMQNPRHLVRRRGQEARLRCSPMKGHSHVYWYRQLPEEGLKFMVYLQKENIIDESGMPKERFSAEFPKEGPSILRIQQVVRGDSAAYFCASSPPHLGQDNSPLHFGNGTRLTVT.

This clone was detected once. The gene calls are TRBV9 and TRBJ2-3; tentative D call: TRBD2 (6 bases). The CDR3 extends over 14 amino acids. Trimming took 8 bases from V and 0 from J, leaving 13 bases between them. Germline-derived CDR1 and CDR2 are SGDLS and YYNGEE. DNA for the CDR3: TGTGCCAGACCCGGGGGAGCTAGCACAGATACGCAGTATTTT. Encoded protein: CARPGGASTDTQYF. The full variable domain, its missing parts supplied by reference TRBV9 and TRBJ2-3, is DSGVTQTPKHLITATGQRVTLRCSPRSGDLSVYWYQQSLDQGLQFLIQYYNGEERAKGNILERFSAQQFPDLHSELNLSSLELGDSALYFCARPGGASTDTQYFGPGTRLTVL.

The chain couples TRBV18 to TRBJ1-4; D is uncertain. This CDR3 has 15 residues. The germline V gene encodes CDR1 KGHSH and CDR2 LQKENI. V lost 1 base, J lost 6 bases, and 12 bases lay in between. CDR3 coding DNA: TGTGCCAGCTCACCACGGAGGGCGTACGATGAAAAACTGTTTTTT. Amino acids: CASSPRRAYDEKLFF.

V usage is TRBV30 and J usage is TRBJ2-1; TRBD2 agrees at 7 bases. The ends lost 0 bases at V and 4 bases at J; junction bases unmatched: 6. CDR1 and CDR2 (germline): GTSNPN, SVGIG (reference sequence). CDR3 size: 15 residues. The CDR3 DNA sequence: TGTGCCTGGAGTGTTCTAGGCGGGAGTTACAATGAGCAGTTCTTC. Protein: CAWSVLGGSYNEQFF.

V usage is TRBV5-1 and J usage is TRBJ2-1; TRBD2 agrees at 8 bases. Germline-derived CDR1 and CDR2 are SGHRS and YFSETQ. The CDR3 has 15 amino acids. With 4 bases clipped from V and 3 bases from J, the junction kept 6 bases outside the gene matches. CDR3 DNA sequence: TGCGCCAGCAGCCTACAAGCGGGAGTCTACAATGAGCAGTTCTTC. This encodes CASSLQAGVYNEQFF.

The rearrangement joins TRBV7-9 to TRBJ2-7; TRBD2 aligns across 9 bases. The length of the CDR3 is 17 residues. Germline V gives CDR1 SEHNR, CDR2 FQNEAQ (reference sequence). The V segment lost 3 bases and the J segment 0 bases; nucleotides outside the gene matches: 9. The CDR3 loop is CASSFFRTSDSSYEQYF. The CDR3 DNA reads TGTGCCAGCAGCTTCTTCAGGACTAGCGATTCCTCCTACGAGCAGTACTTC.

The chain combines TRBV4-1 with TRBJ1-1; D might be TRBD1 (6 bases). This CDR3 spans 15 amino acids. The V end lost 2 bases, the J end lost 0 bases, and 10 bases lay between the germline ends. Germline V gene sequence: CDR1 MGHRA, CDR2 YSYEKL. CDR3 nucleotides: TGCGCCAGCAGCCAAATGACAGGTATGAACACTGAAGCTTTCTTT. Its translation: CASSQMTGMNTEAFF.

J is TRBJ2-6 and V is TRBV7-9, with 8 bases that match TRBD1. After removal of 7 bases from V and 0 bases from J, the junction contained 11 bases not matched to a gene. CDR1 SEHNR and CDR2 FQNEAQ come from the germline V gene (reference sequence). The CDR3 covers 18 residues. CDR3 amino acids: CASNLETGGYSGANVLTF. The DNA of the CDR3 is TGTGCCAGCAATCTCGAAACAGGGGGGTACTCTGGGGCCAACGTCCTGACTTTC.

V and J are TRBV7-9 and TRBJ2-1; possibly TRBD2 for D (5 bases). The CDR3 is made up of 15 amino acids. Trimming took off 3 bases at V and 8 bases at J, with 17 bases between the two ends. Germline values: CDR1 SEHNR, CDR2 FQNEAQ (reference sequence). CDR3 bases: TGTGCCAGCAGCTTCGGGGTTCGGCTACATGATGAGCAGTTCTTC. Its translation: CASSFGVRLHDEQFF.

V is TRBV7-2 and J is TRBJ2-2, with a possible D match to TRBD2 (6 bases). CDR3 size: 16 residues. Germline CDR1 and CDR2: SGHTA and FQGNSA. With 2 bases removed from V and 0 bases from J, the gap between germline ends came to 10 bases. CDR3 DNA: TGTGCCAGCAGCTTACCGGGCGGGGCGAACACCGGGGAGCTGTTTTTT. It translates to CASSLPGGANTGELFF.

The chain links TRBV29-1 to TRBJ2-5, with 10 bases fitting TRBD1. The DNA end lines up better with TRBJ2-7; the J call may be wrong. CDR1 is SQVTM, CDR2 ANQGSEA, per germline. This CDR3 has 17 amino acids. CDR3 protein: CSVADPRTGGPPYEQYF. The DNA of the CDR3 is TGCAGCGTCGCGGATCCTCGGACAGGGGGACCCCCCTACGAGCAGTACTTC.

The genes are TRBV6-6 and TRBJ2-7, with D unresolved. Germline CDR1 and CDR2: MNHNY and SVGAGI (reference sequence). This CDR3 is built from 12 residues. V lost 6 bases, J lost 6 bases, and 12 bases lay in between. CDR3 nucleotides: TGTGCCAGCAGCCCCGAACTTGGCGAGCAGTACTTC. Translated: CASSPELGEQYF.

The chain has TRBV18 and TRBJ1-4; D uncertain. CDR3 length: 14 residues. Per the germline V gene, CDR1 is KGHSH and CDR2 is LQKENI. Trimming pared 6 bases from V and 0 bases from J, leaving 8 bases between. CDR3 protein: CASSHSATNEKLFF. The CDR3 nucleotides are TGTGCCAGCTCGCACAGTGCAACTAATGAAAAACTGTTTTTT.

The CDR3 region is CASSRTGGSSYNSPLHF. CDR3 DNA sequence: TGTGCCAGCAGCCGAACAGGGGGGAGCTCCTATAATTCACCCCTCCACTTT. This chain links TRBV14 with TRBJ1-6; 8 nucleotides line up with TRBD1. The CDR3 covers 17 residues. Germline CDR1 is SGHDN and CDR2 is FVKESK. Trimming took 4 bases from V and 0 from J; bases not matched to a gene: 5.

This clone showed up just a few times. The rearrangement links TRBV9 to TRBJ2-3; TRBD1 matches at 7 bases. Germline CDR1 SGDLS, CDR2 YYNGEE. Trimming cost V 2 bases and J 4 bases; bases outside gene matches: 1. The CDR3 extends over 13 amino acids. CDR3 amino acids: CASSVTGSDTQYF. The CDR3 DNA sequence: TGTGCCAGCAGCGTGACAGGGTCAGATACGCAGTATTTT. Full variable domain (missing parts from reference TRBV9 and TRBJ2-3): DSGVTQTPKHLITATGQRVTLRCSPRSGDLSVYWYQQSLDQGLQFLIQYYNGEERAKGNILERFSAQQFPDLHSELNLSSLELGDSALYFCASSVTGSDTQYFGPGTRLTVL.

On this clone itself: The same CDR3 arises from other DNA sequences in this sample as well. This chain uses TRBV7-2 with TRBJ2-5, with 15 nucleotides matching TRBD2. The CDR3 totals 16 residues. The ends lost 5 bases at V and 1 base at J; junction bases unmatched: 2. The germline V gene encodes CDR1 SGHTA and CDR2 FQGNSA. In nucleotides, the CDR3 is TGTGCCAGCAGCCAGGGACTAGCGGGAGGCCAAGAGACCCAGTACTTC. As protein: CASSQGLAGGQETQYF.

J is TRBJ2-3 and V is TRBV2; weak D call: TRBD2 (5 bases). Germline V gene sequence: CDR1 SNHLY, CDR2 FYNNEI. CDR3 length: 16 residues. Between the trimmed V and J ends, which lost 5 bases and 5 bases, there was a span of 20 bases. The CDR3 loop reads CASSPPTGSGKDTQYF. The CDR3 region has the DNA TGTGCCAGCAGTCCACCCACGGGGTCCGGGAAAGATACGCAGTATTTT.

The rearrangement joins TRBV30 to TRBJ1-2, with 8 bases fitting TRBD1. The junction had 2 bases not matched to a gene; V was cut back by 7 bases and J by 1 base. The CDR3 spans 12 residues. Germline CDR1 is GTSNPN and CDR2 is SVGIG (reference sequence). CDR3 loop: CASTGVNYGYTF. The CDR3 DNA follows: TGTGCCTCGACAGGGGTTAACTATGGCTACACCTTC.

The chain links TRBV27 to TRBJ2-7; 7 bases match TRBD1. The V gene end was trimmed by 5 bases and the J gene end by 0 bases; junction bases not matched to a gene: 10. Germline assignment: CDR1 MNHEY and CDR2 SMNVEV (reference sequence). The CDR3 runs 16 residues. The CDR3 here is CASSLARTGSSYEQYF. CDR3 sequence (DNA): TGTGCCAGCAGTCTTGCCAGGACAGGAAGCTCCTACGAGCAGTACTTC.

The rearrangement uses TRBV5-1 and TRBJ2-3; D not certain. CDR3 length: 16 residues. V lost 0 bases, J lost 2 bases, and 13 bases lay in between. Germline CDR1 SGHRS, CDR2 YFSETQ. The CDR3 coding sequence is TGCGCCAGCAGCTTGGATGTAGCCGCCCACACAGATACGCAGTATTTT. Amino acid sequence: CASSLDVAAHTDTQYF.

For the CDR3, the DNA is TGTGCCAGCAGTGAACGGGGAAACATGAACACTGAAGCTTTCTTT. This codes for CASSERGNMNTEAFF. This chain links TRBV6-1 with TRBJ1-1; D uncertain. CDR3 size: 15 residues. The V end was cut by 2 bases, the J end by 0 bases, with 10 bases between. Germline V CDR1 and CDR2: MNHNS, SASEGT.

This chain joins TRBV5-5 and TRBJ2-1, with D perhaps matching TRBD2 (6 bases). Between the trimmed V and J ends, which lost 0 bases and 0 bases, there was a span of 7 bases. The length of the CDR3 is 15 residues. Looked up from germline, CDR1 is SGHKS and CDR2 is YYEKEE (reference sequence). DNA of the CDR3: TGTGCCAGCAGCTTGGCGGGAGACTCCTACAATGAGCAGTTCTTC. It yields the protein CASSLAGDSYNEQFF.

Of note for this clone: The same CDR3 arises from other DNA sequences in this sample as well. The V call is TRBV7-2, the J call TRBJ2-3, with D uncertain. With 4 bases removed from V and 2 bases from J, the gap between germline ends came to 4 bases. CDR1 is SGHTA, CDR2 FQGNSA, per germline. The CDR3 contains 12 residues. In DNA, the CDR3 is TGTGCCAGCAGCTCCTTCACAGATACGCAGTATTTT. It translates to CASSSFTDTQYF.